The 10 T cell receptor beta chains below were found in one sample sequenced in a study of T-cell reconstitution after alpha-beta-depleted transplantation in children. As it was prepared, the TCRbeta library received unique molecular identifiers. TCRdb called the PCR reads again in MiXCR, with one record for every CDR3 protein. The sample has some 140,000 distinct CDR3 sequences, 9.5% to 10% seen once. Sequencing used PBMCs, mostly from graft donor cells, obtained 180 days after TCRalphabeta/CD19-depleted stem cell transplant. The receptor source for this set is a girl less than two years old who had a stem cell transplant for combined immunodeficiency, so the T cells may come from the graft donor.

This clonotype occurred many times. The CDR3 bases are TGCGCCAGCAGCCAGCGGGATGAGCAGTTCTTC. Amino acids: CASSQRDEQFF. This chain connects TRBV4-1 to TRBJ2-1; a possible D gene is TRBD2 (5 bases). Germline V CDR1 and CDR2: MGHRA, YSYEKL. Trimming removed 3 bases from V and 8 bases from J, with 5 bases in between. The CDR3 covers 11 residues.

This clonotype was seen a few times. This rearrangement joins TRBV15 to TRBJ2-3; D gene uncertain. The V end lost 0 bases, the J end lost 1 base, and 14 bases lay between the germline ends. The CDR3 extends over 17 amino acids. CDR1 LNHNV and CDR2 YYDKDF come from the germline V gene (reference sequence). The CDR3 region has the DNA TGTGCCACCAGCAGAGATCACCCAAGCCTTGGCACAGATACGCAGTATTTT. It yields the protein CATSRDHPSLGTDTQYF.

The rearrangement joins TRBV4-3 to TRBJ2-1, with TRBD2 matching 10 bases. The CDR3 length is 18 residues. Trimming took 2 bases from V and 8 from J; bases not matched to a gene: 15. Germline CDR1 is LGHNA and CDR2 is YSLEER. In DNA form, the CDR3 reads TGCGCCAGCAGCCAATATCAGGTAGCGGGAGGTTTAGTCTATGAGCAGTTCTTC. Translation gives CASSQYQVAGGLVYEQFF.

This clonotype was recorded a few times. The CDR3 protein is CASSPTGAGYTF. The CDR3 region has the DNA TGTGCCAGCAGCCCTACGGGGGCCGGCTACACCTTC. The chain joins TRBV3-1 to TRBJ1-2, with D perhaps matching TRBD1 (6 bases). The CDR3 has 12 amino acids. Trimming took 4 bases from V and 8 from J, leaving 11 bases between them. Germline V CDR1 and CDR2: LGHDT, YNNKEL (reference sequence).

Concerning this clonotype itself: Just one base apart from a much larger clone, this may be a read error. The chain is built from TRBV20-1 and TRBJ2-3, with 8 bases fitting TRBD2. Germline assignment: CDR1 DFQATT and CDR2 SNEGSKA (reference sequence). The CDR3 runs 18 residues. CDR3 sequence: CSARDWSGRAVGTDTHYF. CDR3 nucleotide sequence: TGCAGTGCTAGAGATTGGAGCGGGAGAGCAGTTGGCACAGATACGCACTATTTT.

This clonotype occurred many times. The chain employs TRBV20-1 and TRBJ2-5, with a tentative D call TRBD1 (6 bases). V gave up 1 base and J gave up 5 bases, with 14 bases separating them. The germline V gene encodes CDR1 DFQATT and CDR2 SNEGSKA (reference sequence). The CDR3 totals 14 residues. This CDR3 is CSARVQTGWETQYF. CDR3 nucleotides: TGCAGTGCTAGAGTTCAGACAGGATGGGAGACCCAGTACTTC.

The V gene is TRBV27, the J gene TRBJ1-2; D is perhaps TRBD1 (5 bases). CDR3 size: 13 residues. Germline V gives CDR1 MNHEY, CDR2 SMNVEV (reference sequence). V lost 6 bases and J 2 bases, leaving 10 bases between the germline ends. CDR3 region: CASRPAGNYGYTF. CDR3 DNA: TGTGCCAGCAGGCCGGCAGGGAACTATGGCTACACCTTC.

The chain employs TRBV6-1 and TRBJ2-6, with a possible D match to TRBD1 (6 bases). The CDR3 totals 18 residues. From germline, CDR1 is MNHNS and CDR2 SASEGT. Trimming pared 4 bases from V and 0 bases from J, leaving 16 bases between. The CDR3 loop is CASSGHRDPDSGANVLTF. Written as DNA, the CDR3 is TGTGCCAGCAGTGGGCACAGGGACCCAGACTCTGGGGCCAACGTCCTGACTTTC.

This clonotype was seen a handful of times. In nucleotides, the CDR3 is TGCAGTGCTAGTAGAGTGGGTATTGGGACGGTAAACACCGGGGAGCTGTTTTTT. Translating gives CSASRVGIGTVNTGELFF. The genes are TRBV20-1 and TRBJ2-2; TRBD1 or TRBD2 may be the D gene (5 bases each). The CDR3 length is 18 residues. Germline V gene lookup returns CDR1 DFQATT and CDR2 SNEGSKA (reference sequence). With 3 bases removed from V and 2 bases from J, the gap between germline ends came to 22 bases.

This clonotype was counted many times. The chain links TRBV7-9 to TRBJ2-3; the match to TRBD2 covers 8 bases. CDR1 is SEHNR, CDR2 FQNEAQ, per germline (reference sequence). The ends lost 2 bases at V and 0 bases at J; junction bases unmatched: 4. This CDR3 region has 16 residues. The CDR3 is CASSLWASGSTDTQYF. CDR3 DNA: TGTGCCAGCAGCTTATGGGCTAGCGGGAGCACAGATACGCAGTATTTT.